The next 13 T cell receptor beta chains were all read from a single sample in a study of early T cells in non-severe SARS-CoV-2 infection. TCRdb analysed the 5' RACE reads with MiXCR anew, one entry per CDR3 protein. In the table there are 30,000 to 35,000 distinct CDR3 sequences, around 4.1% of which are singletons. The sequenced sample was whole blood. The receptors come from an adult who was a healthcare worker with PCR-confirmed SARS-CoV-2 infection or an uninfected control (not recorded which).

The genes are TRBV5-1 and TRBJ2-2; 7 bases agree with TRBD2. In germline, CDR1 is SGHRS, CDR2 YFSETQ. V trimming: 4 bases; J trimming: 0 bases; junction bases outside the gene matches: 3. The CDR3 loop spans 15 amino acids. The CDR3, as DNA: TGCGCCAGCAGCCACGGGACTACGAACACCGGGGAGCTGTTTTTT. Translating it yields CASSHGTTNTGELFF.

J is TRBJ2-5 and V is TRBV11-2, with D perhaps matching TRBD2 (6 bases). CDR3 length: 16 amino acids. Trimming cost V 2 bases and J 5 bases, with 18 bases left between them. Germline assignment: CDR1 SGHAT and CDR2 FQNNGV. The CDR3 DNA is TGTGCCAGCAGCTTAAGGGACTTTTCCAAAATGGAGACCCAGTACTTC. Translated, it gives CASSLRDFSKMETQYF.

Ten or more counts support this clonotype. The J gene is TRBJ2-7, the V gene TRBV10-1; no definite D call. Deletions cut 3 bases from V and 3 bases from J, with 15 bases between. The germline gives CDR1 WNHNN, CDR2 SYGVQD (reference sequence). CDR3 size: 15 residues. The CDR3 region is CASSDKLGFYYEQYF. CDR3 DNA: TGCGCCAGCAGTGATAAGTTGGGTTTCTACTACGAGCAGTACTTC.

The sample holds many counts of this clonotype. The J gene is TRBJ2-3, the V gene TRBV10-1, with D possibly TRBD2 on 5 matching bases. With 4 bases removed from V and 2 bases from J, the gap between germline ends came to 13 bases. Germline CDR1 reads WNHNN; CDR2 reads SYGVQD (reference sequence). CDR3 length: 15 amino acids. The CDR3: CASSGASRDTDTQYF. The CDR3 DNA reads TGCGCCAGCAGTGGGGCTAGCCGGGACACAGATACGCAGTATTTT.

This clonotype occurred many times. This CDR3 reads CASSLGQGIGNTEAFF. CDR3 in DNA: TGTGCCAGCAGCCTGGGACAGGGTATTGGGAACACTGAAGCTTTCTTT. This chain connects TRBV4-2 to TRBJ1-1, with TRBD1 matching over 9 bases. The CDR3 covers 16 residues. With 4 bases clipped from V and 1 base from J, the junction kept 7 bases outside the gene matches. Germline CDR1 is LGHNA and CDR2 is YNFKEQ.

This clonotype came up many times. The chain joins TRBV4-2 to TRBJ1-4; TRBD1 matches 7 bases. The V gene's germline CDR1 is LGHNA and CDR2 YNFKEQ. This CDR3 contains 17 residues. V lost 0 bases, J lost 0 bases, and 4 bases stayed unmatched. CDR3 sequence reads: CASSQDSGTATNEKLFF. CDR3 in DNA: TGTGCCAGCAGCCAAGATTCCGGGACAGCAACTAATGAAAAACTGTTTTTT.

The V and J genes are TRBV18 and TRBJ2-1, with 10 bases fitting TRBD1. This CDR3 has 16 amino acids. CDR1 KGHSH and CDR2 LQKENI come from the germline V gene. The V gene end was trimmed by 3 bases and the J gene end by 5 bases; junction bases not matched to a gene: 7. Here the CDR3 DNA reads TGTGCCAGCTCACCTCCGGGACAGGGGATCCACAATGAGCAGTTCTTC. Encoded protein: CASSPPGQGIHNEQFF.

This clonotype was detected ten times or more. The V gene is TRBV6-1, the J gene TRBJ2-1, with 9 nucleotides matching TRBD2. CDR1 is MNHNS, CDR2 SASEGT, per germline. The CDR3 has 14 amino acids. With V trimmed by 4 bases and J by 4 bases, 2 bases remained unmatched. The CDR3: CASSALAGYNEQFF. In nucleotides, the CDR3 is TGTGCCAGCAGTGCTCTAGCGGGGTACAATGAGCAGTTCTTC.

This clonotype has a count of ten or more. The rearrangement uses TRBV5-1 and TRBJ2-1; D possibly corresponds to TRBD1 (8 bases). The CDR3 contains 15 residues. Germline CDR1 and CDR2: SGHRS and YFSETQ. The germline V and J ends were trimmed by 2 bases and 4 bases, with 13 bases remaining between them. The CDR3, as DNA: TGCGCCAGCAGCTTAGACAGGGGACTATACAATGAGCAGTTCTTC. Its protein is CASSLDRGLYNEQFF.

This clonotype was found many times. CDR3 nucleotides: TGTGCCATCAGTGACAGTTCATCCGGGGCCAACGTCCTGACTTTC. Its translation: CAISDSSSGANVLTF. V is TRBV10-3 and J is TRBJ2-6; D is unclear. V was cut by 3 bases and J by 4 bases, with 10 bases left in between. The CDR3 is made up of 15 amino acids. In germline, CDR1 is ENHRY, CDR2 SYGVKD.

V is TRBV20-1 and J is TRBJ2-5, with 10 nucleotides matching TRBD2. J was trimmed by 1 base and V by 5 bases; bases with no gene match: 4. Germline assignment: CDR1 DFQATT and CDR2 SNEGSKA (reference sequence). This CDR3 contains 14 residues. CDR3 residues: CSARRTSGQETQYF. As DNA, the CDR3 is TGCAGTGCTCGAAGGACTAGCGGCCAAGAGACCCAGTACTTC.

The table lists this clonotype with many counts. Here the CDR3 reads CASSTRGNRIPYEQYF. The CDR3 nucleotides are TGTGCCAGCAGCACACGGGGGAACCGTATACCCTACGAGCAGTACTTC. This sequence joins TRBV7-3 and TRBJ2-7; D may be TRBD2 (6 bases). CDR1 and CDR2 from the germline V gene are SGHTA and FQGTGA. Trimming removed 5 bases from V and 2 bases from J, with 19 bases in between. This CDR3 has 16 amino acids.

As to this clonotype: This may arise from a read error, as a much more abundant clone is one base away. The chain has TRBV4-3 and TRBJ1-6; TRBD1 agrees at 7 bases. The CDR3 runs to 14 residues. Germline V lookup: CDR1 LGHNA, CDR2 YSLEER. V lost 1 base and J lost 6; bases outside the gene matches: 0. This chain's CDR3 is CASSQGTGNSPLHF. The CDR3 bases are TGCGCCAGCAGCCAAGGGACAGGTAATTCACCCCTCCACTTT.